Listed below are T cell receptor beta chains from one sample, sequenced in a study of breast tumors, draining lymph nodes, adjacent tissues. From the multiplex PCR reads, TCRdb called clonotypes with MiXCR, one entry per CDR3 protein. The repertoire holds some 47,000 distinct CDR3 sequences, with roughly 39% as singletons. The sequenced sample was breast tumor tissue. The receptors come from a female donor with breast cancer. Some clones in this sample may be carry-over from other donors' samples. The conserved cysteine and the conserved F or W are not part of the CDR3 here. Each record gives: J gene, V gene, CDR3 protein.

J: TRBJ2-7
V: TRBV29-1
CDR3: SVEDTGNSYEQY

J: TRBJ2-5
V: TRBV5-1
CDR3: ASSHDLEPYGTQY

J: TRBJ2-7
V: TRBV24-1
CDR3: ATSVGGLGSYEQY

J: TRBJ2-1
V: TRBV2
CDR3: ASTRDRGDEQF

J: TRBJ2-1
V: TRBV4-2
CDR3: ASSHAGASGRGYEQF

J: TRBJ2-7
V: TRBV7-9
CDR3: ASNPTPGQDSRAGSGEQY

J: TRBJ1-3
V: TRBV5-4
CDR3: ASSSGGVVSRSGNTIY

J: TRBJ1-1
V: TRBV18
CDR3: ASSPSRVTEAF

J: TRBJ2-2
V: TRBV6-5
CDR3: ATRTGGRITGELF

J: TRBJ2-2
V: TRBV28
CDR3: ASSFWPRTRGRAGDTGELF

J: TRBJ2-7
V: TRBV6-6
CDR3: ASSPDPAITHRRQY

J: TRBJ2-1
V: TRBV12-3/TRBV12-4
CDR3: ASSLGREQF

J: TRBJ2-3
V: TRBV5-1
CDR3: ASSQSGAYNEQY

J: TRBJ2-5
V: TRBV28
CDR3: ASSPYWGPETQY

J: TRBJ1-2
V: TRBV6-2/TRBV6-3
CDR3: ASSWGQNYGYT

J: TRBJ1-2
V: TRBV12-3/TRBV12-4
CDR3: ASRVGLSYT

J: TRBJ1-5
V: TRBV20-1
CDR3: SVQGGVQPQH

J: TRBJ1-2
V: TRBV14
CDR3: ASSQARGADYGYT

J: TRBJ2-1
V: TRBV28
CDR3: ASRKTGDHNEQF

J: TRBJ1-3
V: TRBV20-1
CDR3: SAPGQGSGNTIH

J: TRBJ2-1
V: TRBV7-8
CDR3: ASSLAEETYNEQF

J: TRBJ2-1
V: TRBV5-1
CDR3: ASSLAGWDEQF

J: TRBJ1-2
V: TRBV12-3/TRBV12-4
CDR3: ASSLWDIDGYT

J: TRBJ1-6
V: TRBV7-3
CDR3: ASSFYICSALGVSNSPLH

J: TRBJ2-3
V: TRBV19
CDR3: ASSTTRESTDTQY

J: TRBJ2-1
V: TRBV29-1
CDR3: SGTRDYNEQF

J: TRBJ2-2
V: TRBV5-6
CDR3: ASSLTGEYTGELF

J: TRBJ2-1
V: TRBV19
CDR3: ASSTGTGYNEQF

J: TRBJ2-3
V: TRBV6-1
CDR3: ASSEARGARGPDTQY

J: TRBJ1-1
V: TRBV19
CDR3: ASIRSRMNTEAF

J: TRBJ2-5
V: TRBV25-1
CDR3: ASSYNGRETQETQY

J: TRBJ1-4
V: TRBV4-1
CDR3: ASSQVKGTNEKLF

J: TRBJ2-1
V: TRBV5-1
CDR3: ASSLILNNDQL

J: TRBJ1-5
V: TRBV10-3
CDR3: AISRGRGNNQPQH

J: TRBJ2-3
V: TRBV5-1
CDR3: ASSLPYAGATDTQY

J: TRBJ2-3
V: TRBV5-1
CDR3: ASSFSNGIRSDTQY

J: TRBJ1-2
V: TRBV2
CDR3: ASSRQGRDYGYT

J: TRBJ2-2
V: TRBV28
CDR3: ASRGVTGPTGELF

J: TRBJ2-1
V: TRBV5-1
CDR3: ASSTGQATYNEQF

J: TRBJ1-3
V: TRBV29-1
CDR3: SADSASGNTIY

J: TRBJ2-5
V: TRBV6-5
CDR3: ASSSYPGTAEQETQY

J: TRBJ2-1
V: TRBV7-3
CDR3: ASSRGGPYNEQF

J: TRBJ1-2
V: TRBV9
CDR3: AGSVEGQGRGYT

J: TRBJ1-3
V: TRBV29-1
CDR3: SVRQGDTIY

J: TRBJ1-6
V: TRBV7-2
CDR3: ASSPPPAVSPLH

J: TRBJ2-5
V: TRBV5-4
CDR3: ASSFGGVEAQY